These 14 T cell receptor beta chains originate from one sample sequenced in a study of blood T cell repertoires in COVID-19. The data were produced by immunoSEQ multiplex PCR, yet TCRdb's version contains in-frame clones alone and is incomplete. Of about 400,000 clones listed, roughly 90% are singletons. Sequenced input: peripheral blood. The receptors here all came from a woman aged 25 to 39 with acute or convalescent COVID-19.

This sequence joins TRBV19 and TRBJ1-6, with a possible D match to TRBD1 (5 bases). This CDR3 contains 13 residues. Per the germline V gene, CDR1 is LNHDA and CDR2 is SQIVND (reference sequence). Trimming cost V 5 bases and J 6 bases, with 8 bases left between them. The CDR3 DNA reads as TGTGCCAGTAGTTCCCAGGGTAATTCACCCCTCCACTTT. Protein sequence: CASSSQGNSPLHF.

The V and J genes are TRBV18 and TRBJ1-2; D is possibly TRBD1 (5 bases). Between the trimmed V and J ends, which lost 0 bases and 6 bases, there was a span of 8 bases. The CDR3 covers 13 residues. Germline V gene lookup returns CDR1 KGHSH and CDR2 LQKENI. The CDR3 reads CASSPPGVDGYTF. The CDR3 DNA reads TGTGCCAGCTCACCACCAGGGGTGGATGGCTACACCTTC.

The V call is TRBV9, the J call TRBJ1-1, with a weak D call TRBD1 (5 bases). Germline V gives CDR1 SGDLS, CDR2 YYNGEE. CDR3 length: 15 amino acids. V lost 4 bases and J lost 6, with 19 bases in between. The CDR3 DNA follows: TGTGCCAGCAGCTTCGGGACCGGGGGTGTCTCTGAAGCTTTCTTT. Residues: CASSFGTGGVSEAFF.

The chain couples TRBV7-6 to TRBJ2-3, with D possibly being TRBD2 (5 bases). The CDR3 spans 16 residues. In germline, CDR1 is SGHVS, CDR2 FNYEAQ. The germline V and J ends were trimmed by 7 bases and 7 bases, with 24 bases remaining between them. The CDR3 region has the DNA TGTGCCAGCACCCTGGAGGTGGATGGCCGGGTTCATACGCAGTATTTT. Its translation: CASTLEVDGRVHTQYF.

The gene calls are TRBV6-2 or TRBV6-3 and TRBJ2-5; D possibly corresponds to TRBD1 (6 bases). The CDR3 extends over 15 amino acids. V was shortened by 6 bases and J by 1 base, with 15 bases between the two germline ends. Germline V gives CDR1 MNHEY, CDR2 SVGEGT. The chain's CDR3 is CASSALDSFQETQYF. Here the CDR3 DNA reads TGTGCCAGCAGCGCATTGGACAGTTTCCAAGAGACCCAGTACTTC.

For this clone: This CDR3 is also generated by other DNA sequences in the sample. J is TRBJ1-5 and V is TRBV6-1; TRBD1 aligns across 8 bases. Germline loops: CDR1 MNHNS, CDR2 SASEGT. J gave up 0 bases and V 2 bases, and 6 bases lay outside the gene matches. CDR3 length equals 17 residues. Written as DNA, the CDR3 is TGTGCCAGCAGTGAACCACGGACAGGGAATAGCAATCAGCCCCAGCATTTT. Translating gives CASSEPRTGNSNQPQHF.

This rearrangement joins TRBV2 to TRBJ1-4; D unclear. CDR3 length: 14 amino acids. Trimming took off 10 bases at V and 4 bases at J, with 16 bases between the two ends. Germline V gene sequence: CDR1 SNHLY, CDR2 FYNNEI. The CDR3 DNA follows: TGTGCCACCCAGGAGGGCAGTAGTAATGAAAAACTGTTTTTT. Amino acid sequence: CATQEGSSNEKLFF.

This chain joins TRBV3-1 (or the pseudogene TRBV3-2) and TRBJ1-1, with 8 bases aligning to TRBD1. CDR1 and CDR2 from the germline V gene are LGHDT and YNNKEL (reference sequence). Losses at the gene ends were 2 bases for V and 4 bases for J; bases not matched to a gene: 3. This CDR3 is 14 amino acids long. CDR3: CASSQPGGGTEAFF. The CDR3 DNA reads TGTGCCAGCAGCCAACCAGGGGGCGGCACTGAAGCTTTCTTT.

J is TRBJ1-1 and V is TRBV30; 7 bases align to TRBD1. The V and J ends lost 3 bases and 3 bases, in that order; junction bases with no gene match: 4. This CDR3 is built from 13 residues. CDR1 is GTSNPN and CDR2 is SVGIG in the germline V gene (reference sequence). Here the CDR3 DNA reads TGTGCCTGGAGGGCAGGGGGAGACACTGAAGCTTTCTTT. Its translation: CAWRAGGDTEAFF.

V is TRBV5-1 and J is TRBJ2-7; possibly TRBD2 for D (5 bases). This CDR3 is built from 14 residues. The ends were cut back, 3 bases at V and 3 bases at J, with 13 bases in the middle. Per the germline V gene, CDR1 is SGHRS and CDR2 is YFSETQ. CDR3 sequence reads: CASSSPGYLYEQYF. The DNA for the CDR3 is TGCGCCAGCAGCTCCCCGGGATACCTCTACGAGCAGTACTTC.

The chain has TRBV15 and TRBJ1-4; TRBD1 agrees at 7 bases. J was trimmed by 5 bases and V by 2 bases; bases with no gene match: 5. The CDR3 has 15 amino acids. Germline CDR1 and CDR2: LNHNV and YYDKDF (reference sequence). The CDR3 DNA follows: TGTGCCACCAGCAGACCAGGGGGGAGGAATGAAAAACTGTTTTTT. It translates to CATSRPGGRNEKLFF.

This chain links TRBV2 with TRBJ1-1; no reliable D call. From germline, CDR1 is SNHLY and CDR2 FYNNEI. The CDR3 is made up of 14 amino acids. V was trimmed by 2 bases and J by 0 bases, leaving 7 bases between them. The CDR3, as DNA: TGTGCCAGCAGTGAAAACCCAGTGAACACTGAAGCTTTCTTT. Translation: CASSENPVNTEAFF.

The chain joins TRBV28 to TRBJ2-3; D possibly corresponds to TRBD1 (6 bases). CDR1 and CDR2 from the germline V gene are MDHEN and SYDVKM. The CDR3 loop spans 15 amino acids. The germline V and J ends were trimmed by 5 bases and 2 bases, with 14 bases remaining between them. In DNA form, the CDR3 reads TGTGCCAGCAGTAAGGCCGGGACATTCACAGATACGCAGTATTTT. It codes for CASSKAGTFTDTQYF.

This clone turned up a few times. The chain joins TRBV7-3 to TRBJ1-5; the D is unclear. Between the trimmed V and J ends, which lost 1 base and 7 bases, there was a span of 5 bases. The CDR3 runs 12 residues. Germline assignment: CDR1 SGHTA and CDR2 FQGTGA. The CDR3 DNA reads as TGTGCCAGCAGCTTAATTAGCCAGCCCCAGCATTTT. It codes for CASSLISQPQHF.